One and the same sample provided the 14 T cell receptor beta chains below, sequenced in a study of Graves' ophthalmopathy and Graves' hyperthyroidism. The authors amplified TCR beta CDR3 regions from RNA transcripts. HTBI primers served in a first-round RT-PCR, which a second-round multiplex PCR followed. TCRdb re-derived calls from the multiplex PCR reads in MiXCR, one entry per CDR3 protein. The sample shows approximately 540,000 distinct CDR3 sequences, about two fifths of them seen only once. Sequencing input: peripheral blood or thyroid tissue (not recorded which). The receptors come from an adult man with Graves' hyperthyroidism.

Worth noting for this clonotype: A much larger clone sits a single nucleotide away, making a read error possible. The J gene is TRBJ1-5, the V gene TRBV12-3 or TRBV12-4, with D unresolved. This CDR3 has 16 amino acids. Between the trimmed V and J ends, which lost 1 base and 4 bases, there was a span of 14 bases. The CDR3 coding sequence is TGTGCCAGCAGTTTAGTACGACGACAATCGAATCAGCCCCAGCATTTT. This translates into CASSLVRRQSNQPQHF.

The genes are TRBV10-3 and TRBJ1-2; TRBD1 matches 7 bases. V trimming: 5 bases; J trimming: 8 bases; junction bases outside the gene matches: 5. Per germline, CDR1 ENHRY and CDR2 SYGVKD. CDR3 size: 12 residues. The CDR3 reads CAISRQGRGYTF. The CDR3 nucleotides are TGTGCCATCAGTCGACAGGGAAGAGGCTACACCTTC.

The CDR3 loop reads CASSSPPGVGEQYF. The CDR3 DNA follows: TGTGCCAGCAGCTCACCCCCGGGGGTAGGCGAGCAGTACTTC. The chain links TRBV7-2 to TRBJ2-7; tentatively, D is TRBD2 (6 bases). The CDR3 contains 14 residues. The V gene's germline CDR1 is SGHTA and CDR2 FQGNSA. V was pared by 4 bases and J by 6 bases, with 16 bases between.

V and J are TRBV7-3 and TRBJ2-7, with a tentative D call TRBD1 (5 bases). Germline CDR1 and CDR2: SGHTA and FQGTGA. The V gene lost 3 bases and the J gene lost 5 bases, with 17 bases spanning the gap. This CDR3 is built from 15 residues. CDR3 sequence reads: CASSLKGRGVNEQYF. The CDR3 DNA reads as TGTGCCAGCAGCTTGAAGGGAAGGGGCGTGAACGAGCAGTACTTC.

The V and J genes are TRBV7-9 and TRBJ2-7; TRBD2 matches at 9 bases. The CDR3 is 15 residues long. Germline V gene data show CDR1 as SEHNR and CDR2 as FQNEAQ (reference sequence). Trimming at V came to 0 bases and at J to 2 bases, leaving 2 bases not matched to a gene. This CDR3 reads CASSLAGGRAYEQYF. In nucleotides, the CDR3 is TGTGCCAGCAGCTTAGCAGGCGGGAGGGCCTACGAGCAGTACTTC.

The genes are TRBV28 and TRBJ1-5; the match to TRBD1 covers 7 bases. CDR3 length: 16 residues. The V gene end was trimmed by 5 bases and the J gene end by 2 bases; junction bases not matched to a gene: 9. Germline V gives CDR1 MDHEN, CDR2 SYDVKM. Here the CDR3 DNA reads TGTGCCAGCAGTATGCCCCTCAGGGGGGGCAATCAGCCCCAGCATTTT. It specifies CASSMPLRGGNQPQHF.

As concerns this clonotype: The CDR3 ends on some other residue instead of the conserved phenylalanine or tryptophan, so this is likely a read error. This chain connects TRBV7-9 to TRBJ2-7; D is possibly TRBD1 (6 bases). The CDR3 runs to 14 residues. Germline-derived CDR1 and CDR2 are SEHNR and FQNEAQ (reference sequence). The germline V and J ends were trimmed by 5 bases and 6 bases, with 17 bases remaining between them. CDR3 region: CASSVEEGRGEQYS. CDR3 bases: TGTGCCAGCAGCGTTGAAGAAGGCAGGGGCGAGCAGTACTCC.

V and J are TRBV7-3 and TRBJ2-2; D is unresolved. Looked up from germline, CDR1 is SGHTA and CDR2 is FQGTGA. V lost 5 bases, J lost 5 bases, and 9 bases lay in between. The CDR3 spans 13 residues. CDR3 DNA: TGTGCCAGCAGCCCTCGAATGACCGGGGAGCTGTTTTTT. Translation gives CASSPRMTGELFF.

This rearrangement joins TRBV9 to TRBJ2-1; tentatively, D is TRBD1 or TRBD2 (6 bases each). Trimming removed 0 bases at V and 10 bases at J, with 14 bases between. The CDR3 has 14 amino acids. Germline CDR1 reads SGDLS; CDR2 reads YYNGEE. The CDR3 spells CASSVGDTGGEQFF. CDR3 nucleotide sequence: TGTGCCAGCAGCGTAGGGGACACAGGAGGGGAGCAGTTCTTC.

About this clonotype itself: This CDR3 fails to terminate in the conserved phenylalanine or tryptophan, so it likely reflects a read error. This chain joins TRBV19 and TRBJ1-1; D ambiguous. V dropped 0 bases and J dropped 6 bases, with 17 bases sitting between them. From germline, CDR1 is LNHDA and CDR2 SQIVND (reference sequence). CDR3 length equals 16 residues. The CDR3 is CASSIDTGPVDPEAFS. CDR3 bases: TGTGCCAGTAGTATAGATACGGGCCCGGTCGATCCTGAAGCTTTCTCT.

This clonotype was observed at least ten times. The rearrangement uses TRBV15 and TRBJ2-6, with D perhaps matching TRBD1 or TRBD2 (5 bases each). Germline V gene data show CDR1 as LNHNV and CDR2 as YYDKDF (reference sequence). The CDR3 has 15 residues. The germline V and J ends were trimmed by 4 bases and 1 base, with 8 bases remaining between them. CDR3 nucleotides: TGTGCCACCAGCAAGGGGACGTCTGGGGCCAACGTCCTGACTTTC. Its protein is CATSKGTSGANVLTF.

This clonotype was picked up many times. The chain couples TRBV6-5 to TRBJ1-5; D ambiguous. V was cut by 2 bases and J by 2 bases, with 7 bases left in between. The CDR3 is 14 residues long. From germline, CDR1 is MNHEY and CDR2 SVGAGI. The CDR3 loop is CASSYGGGNQPQHF. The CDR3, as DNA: TGTGCCAGCAGTTACGGCGGGGGCAATCAGCCCCAGCATTTT.

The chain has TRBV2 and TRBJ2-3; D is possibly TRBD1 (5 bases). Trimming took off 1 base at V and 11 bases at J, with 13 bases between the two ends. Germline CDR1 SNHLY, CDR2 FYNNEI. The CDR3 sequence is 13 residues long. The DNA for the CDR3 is TGTGCCAGCAGTGAAGAGGTTGCAGGGATGCAGTATTTT. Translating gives CASSEEVAGMQYF.

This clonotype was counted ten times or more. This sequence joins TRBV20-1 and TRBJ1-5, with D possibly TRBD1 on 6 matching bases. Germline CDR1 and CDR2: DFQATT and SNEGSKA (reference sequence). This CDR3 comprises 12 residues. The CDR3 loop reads CSPGQSNQPQHF. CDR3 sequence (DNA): TGCAGCCCCGGACAGAGCAATCAGCCCCAGCATTTT.